The rows below give T cell receptor beta chains drawn from one sample of a study of shared clonotypes between healthy human individuals. Using immunoSEQ multiplex PCR, the repertoire was profiled, and TCRdb retains in-frame clones only, with some absent. The table has over 800,000 clones, 92% seen once. Source material: naive CD8+ T cells sorted from blood. These receptor sequences come from a man aged 25 to 40 in good health. Each CDR3 is given with its conserved first and last residue. The D gene is left open where the match is weak. Clone size appears in some rows only: once, few, many, or a class for an expanded clone.

V: TRBV7-9
D: .
J: TRBJ2-1
size: .
DNA: TGTGCCAGCAGCTTATCGGGCTGGAGCTCCTACAATGAGCAGTTCTTC
CDR3: CASSLSGWSSYNEQFF

V: TRBV6-5
D: TRBD1
J: TRBJ2-2
size: .
DNA: TGTGCCAGCAGCCGACAGGGTGGCACCGGGGAGCTGTTTTTT
CDR3: CASSRQGGTGELFF

V: TRBV6-5
D: .
J: TRBJ1-1
size: .
DNA: TGTGCCAGCAGCCACGGGGCAGGGGTTGAAGCTTTCTTT
CDR3: CASSHGAGVEAFF

V: TRBV27
D: .
J: TRBJ2-7
size: .
DNA: TGTGCCAGCAGTTTAACGGCGGACCCCACCTACGAGCAGTACTTC
CDR3: CASSLTADPTYEQYF

V: TRBV2
D: .
J: TRBJ1-2
size: .
DNA: TGTGCCAGCTTAGGAGGCGTAGTGAATGGCTACACCTTC
CDR3: CASLGGVVNGYTF

V: TRBV29-1
D: TRBD2
J: TRBJ2-1
size: .
DNA: TGCAGCGTTGATGGACTAGCGGGAGACTATGAGCAGTTCTTC
CDR3: CSVDGLAGDYEQFF

V: TRBV7-9
D: TRBD2
J: TRBJ2-1
size: once
DNA: TGTGCCAGCAGCTTTTTTAGCGGGGGCGATGAGCAGTTCTTC
CDR3: CASSFFSGGDEQFF

V: TRBV10-3
D: .
J: TRBJ2-5
size: .
DNA: TGTGCCATCGGGGCAGGGCGTGAGACCCAGTACTTC
CDR3: CAIGAGRETQYF

V: TRBV6-6
D: .
J: TRBJ2-7
size: .
DNA: TGTGCCAGCAGTTACTCGAACGACAGGCCGGCATACGAGCAGTACTTC
CDR3: CASSYSNDRPAYEQYF

V: TRBV19
D: TRBD1
J: TRBJ2-7
size: once
DNA: TGTGCCAGTAGTACGACAGGGGCTACCTACGAGCAGTACTTC
CDR3: CASSTTGATYEQYF

V: TRBV27
D: .
J: TRBJ2-3
size: .
DNA: TGTGCCAGCAGTACAATCCAGGGGCGAGGAGATACGCAGTATTTT
CDR3: CASSTIQGRGDTQYF

V: TRBV5-1
D: TRBD1
J: TRBJ1-4
size: .
DNA: TGCGCCAGCAGCTCCGACAGGGAAGCGTGGAAACTGTTTTTT
CDR3: CASSSDREAWKLFF

V: TRBV7-2
D: TRBD2
J: TRBJ2-1
size: .
DNA: TGTGCCAGCAGCTTTATGCTAGCGGGAGTTAATGAGCAGTTCTTC
CDR3: CASSFMLAGVNEQFF

V: TRBV29-1
D: TRBD2
J: TRBJ2-1
size: .
DNA: TGCAGCGTAAAATTAGCGGGAGGAACTAATGAGCAGTTCTTC
CDR3: CSVKLAGGTNEQFF

V: TRBV7-9
D: TRBD1
J: TRBJ2-5
size: .
DNA: TGTGCCAGCAGCTCGCAGGGGGCGCGGGAGACCCAGTACTTC
CDR3: CASSSQGARETQYF

V: TRBV5-1
D: TRBD2
J: TRBJ2-1
size: .
DNA: TGCGCCAGCAGCTTTTTTTCCGGGACTAGCAGTGAGCAGTTCTTC
CDR3: CASSFFSGTSSEQFF

V: TRBV5-1
D: TRBD1
J: TRBJ2-3
size: .
DNA: TGCGCCAGCAGCTTACTTAGACAGGGCGGCACAGATACGCAGTATTTT
CDR3: CASSLLRQGGTDTQYF

V: TRBV9
D: .
J: TRBJ2-2
size: .
DNA: TGTGCCAGCAGCGTAGGGGGGACAAGTCAGACCGGGGAGCTGTTTTTT
CDR3: CASSVGGTSQTGELFF

V: TRBV19
D: TRBD1
J: TRBJ1-5
size: .
DNA: TGTGCCAGTAGTATATCAGGGGGTCAGCCCCAGCATTTT
CDR3: CASSISGGQPQHF

V: TRBV5-1
D: TRBD2
J: TRBJ2-7
size: once
DNA: TGCGCCAGCAGCTCGCCCGGGACTAGCGGGAGGGCCATAGACGAGCAGTACTTC
CDR3: CASSSPGTSGRAIDEQYF

V: TRBV4-3
D: .
J: TRBJ1-2
size: once
DNA: TGCGCCAGCAGCCCTTTTATGGGGTATGGCTACACCTTC
CDR3: CASSPFMGYGYTF